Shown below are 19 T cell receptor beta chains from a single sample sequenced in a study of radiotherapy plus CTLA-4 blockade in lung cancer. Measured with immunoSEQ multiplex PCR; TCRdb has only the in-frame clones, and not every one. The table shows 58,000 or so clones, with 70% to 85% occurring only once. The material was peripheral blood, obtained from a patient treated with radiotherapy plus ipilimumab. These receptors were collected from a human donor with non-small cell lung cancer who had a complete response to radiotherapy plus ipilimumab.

CDR3 DNA sequence: TGTGCCAGCAGACAGGGGGCGGTGGAGACCCAGTACTTC. It translates to CASRQGAVETQYF. The J gene is TRBJ2-5, the V gene TRBV6-5; 9 positions match TRBD1. After removal of 6 bases from V and 5 bases from J, the junction contained 4 bases not matched to a gene. CDR1 is MNHEY and CDR2 is SVGAGI in the germline V gene. The CDR3 is 13 residues long.

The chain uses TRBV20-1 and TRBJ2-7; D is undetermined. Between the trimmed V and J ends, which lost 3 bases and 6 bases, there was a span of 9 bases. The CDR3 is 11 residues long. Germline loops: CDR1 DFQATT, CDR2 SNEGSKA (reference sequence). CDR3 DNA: TGCAGTGCTAGCAATTACACCGAGCAGTACTTC. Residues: CSASNYTEQYF.

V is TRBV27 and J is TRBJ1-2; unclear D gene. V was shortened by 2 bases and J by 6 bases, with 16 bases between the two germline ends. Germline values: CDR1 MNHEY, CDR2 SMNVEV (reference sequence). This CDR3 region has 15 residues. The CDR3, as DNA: TGTGCCAGCAGTTTACCCGGGGTAGGGCGAGATGGCTACACCTTC. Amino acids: CASSLPGVGRDGYTF.

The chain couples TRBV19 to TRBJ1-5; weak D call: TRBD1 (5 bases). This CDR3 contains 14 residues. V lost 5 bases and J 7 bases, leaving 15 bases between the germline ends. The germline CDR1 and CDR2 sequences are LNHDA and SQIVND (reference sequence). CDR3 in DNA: TGTGCCAGTAGTGCCGGGGGGTTAGGGCAGCCCCAGCATTTT. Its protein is CASSAGGLGQPQHF. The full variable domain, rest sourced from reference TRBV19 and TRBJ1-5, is DGGITQSPKYLFRKEGQNVTLSCEQNLNHDAMYWYRQDPGQGLRLIYYSQIVNDFQKGDIAEGYSVSREKKESFPLTVTSAQKNPTAFYLCASSAGGLGQPQHFGDGTRLSIL.

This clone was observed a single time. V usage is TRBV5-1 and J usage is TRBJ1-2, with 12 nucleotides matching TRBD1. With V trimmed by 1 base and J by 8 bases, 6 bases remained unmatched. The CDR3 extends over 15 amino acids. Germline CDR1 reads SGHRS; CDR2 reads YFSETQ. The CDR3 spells CASSLTGQGAQGYTF. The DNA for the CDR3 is TGCGCCAGCAGCTTGACGGGACAGGGGGCGCAGGGCTACACCTTC.

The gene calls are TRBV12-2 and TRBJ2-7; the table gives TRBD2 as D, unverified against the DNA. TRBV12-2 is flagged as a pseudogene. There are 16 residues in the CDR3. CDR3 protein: CASRLERPRPNYEQYV. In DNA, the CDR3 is TGTGCAAGTCGCTTAGAGAGGCCGCGGCCAAACTACGAGCAGTACGTC.

DNA of the CDR3: TGTGCCAGCAGCCTTGGACAGGGGAATTCACCCCTCCACTTT. Translated, it gives CASSLGQGNSPLHF. V and J are TRBV6-5 and TRBJ1-6, with 9 positions matching TRBD1. Losses at the gene ends were 6 bases for V and 7 bases for J; bases not matched to a gene: 4. The CDR3 loop spans 14 amino acids. CDR1 and CDR2 from the germline V gene are MNHEY and SVGAGI.

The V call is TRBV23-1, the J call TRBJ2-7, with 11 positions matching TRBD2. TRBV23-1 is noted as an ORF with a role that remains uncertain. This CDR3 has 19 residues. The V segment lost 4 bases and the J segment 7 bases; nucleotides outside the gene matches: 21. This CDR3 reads CASSRPGLAAPRIVCEQYV. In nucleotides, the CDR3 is TGCGCCAGCAGTCGACCGGGACTAGCGGCCCCAAGGATCGTCTGTGAGCAGTACGTC.

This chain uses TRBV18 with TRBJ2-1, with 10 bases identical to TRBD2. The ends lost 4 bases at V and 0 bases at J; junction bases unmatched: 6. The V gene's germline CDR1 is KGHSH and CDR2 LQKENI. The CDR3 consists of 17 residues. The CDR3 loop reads CASSRTSGALSYNEQFF. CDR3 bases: TGTGCCAGCTCACGGACTAGCGGAGCCCTCTCCTACAATGAGCAGTTCTTC.

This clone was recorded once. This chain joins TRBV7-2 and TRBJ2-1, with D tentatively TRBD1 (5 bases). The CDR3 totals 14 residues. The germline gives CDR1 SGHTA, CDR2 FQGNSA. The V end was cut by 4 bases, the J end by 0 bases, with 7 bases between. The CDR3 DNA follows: TGTGCCAGCAGCTACGACAGCTCCTACAATGAGCAGTTCTTC. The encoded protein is CASSYDSSYNEQFF.

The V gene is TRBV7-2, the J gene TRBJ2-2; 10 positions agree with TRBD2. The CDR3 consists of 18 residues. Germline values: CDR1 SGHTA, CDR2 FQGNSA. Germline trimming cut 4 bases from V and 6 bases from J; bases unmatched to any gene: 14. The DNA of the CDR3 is TGTGCCAGCAGCTCCCGACCCCGACTAGCGGGTTTCTCCGGGGAGCTGTTTTTT. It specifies CASSSRPRLAGFSGELFF.

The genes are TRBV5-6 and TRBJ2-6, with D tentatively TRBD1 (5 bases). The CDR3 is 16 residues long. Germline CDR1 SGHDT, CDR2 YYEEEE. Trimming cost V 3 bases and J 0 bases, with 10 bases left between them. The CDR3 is CASSWGWTSGANVLTF. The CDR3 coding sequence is TGTGCCAGCAGCTGGGGCTGGACCTCTGGGGCCAACGTCCTGACTTTC.

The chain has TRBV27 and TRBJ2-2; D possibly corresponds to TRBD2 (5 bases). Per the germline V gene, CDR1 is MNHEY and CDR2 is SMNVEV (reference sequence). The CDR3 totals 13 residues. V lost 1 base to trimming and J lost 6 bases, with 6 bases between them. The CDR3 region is CASSLWRAGELFF. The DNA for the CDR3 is TGTGCCAGCAGTTTATGGCGGGCCGGGGAGCTGTTTTTT.

The CDR3 region is CSVGKGGSYNEQFF. The CDR3 DNA follows: TGCAGCGTAGGTAAAGGGGGATCCTACAATGAGCAGTTCTTC. The J gene is TRBJ2-1, the V gene TRBV29-1; D might be TRBD1 (6 bases). CDR1 SQVTM and CDR2 ANQGSEA come from the germline V gene. This CDR3 spans 14 amino acids. Trimming left V 6 bases short and J 1 base short, with 13 bases between.

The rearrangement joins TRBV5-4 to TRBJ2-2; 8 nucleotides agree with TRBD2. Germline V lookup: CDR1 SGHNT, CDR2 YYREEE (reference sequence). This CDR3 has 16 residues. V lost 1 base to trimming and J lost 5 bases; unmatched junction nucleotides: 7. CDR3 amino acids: CASSLLLAGPTGELFF. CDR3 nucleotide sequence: TGTGCCAGCAGCTTGCTTCTAGCGGGTCCAACCGGGGAGCTGTTTTTT.

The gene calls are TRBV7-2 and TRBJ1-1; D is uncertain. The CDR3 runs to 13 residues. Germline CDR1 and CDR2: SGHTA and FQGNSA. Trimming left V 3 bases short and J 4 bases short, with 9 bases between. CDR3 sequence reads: CASSFRRSTEAFF. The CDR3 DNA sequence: TGTGCCAGCAGCTTCCGGAGGAGCACTGAAGCTTTCTTT.

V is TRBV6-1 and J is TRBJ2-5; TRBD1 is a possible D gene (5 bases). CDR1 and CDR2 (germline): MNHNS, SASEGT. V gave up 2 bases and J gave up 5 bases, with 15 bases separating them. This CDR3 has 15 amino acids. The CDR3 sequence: CASSEQGRDPETQYF. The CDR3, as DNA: TGTGCCAGCAGTGAACAGGGCAGGGATCCGGAGACCCAGTACTTC.

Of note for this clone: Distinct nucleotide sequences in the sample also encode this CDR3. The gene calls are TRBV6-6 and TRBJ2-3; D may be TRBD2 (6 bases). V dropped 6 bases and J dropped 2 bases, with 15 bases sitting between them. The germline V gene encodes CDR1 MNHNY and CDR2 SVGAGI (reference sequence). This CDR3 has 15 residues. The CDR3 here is CASSPEGPITDTQYF. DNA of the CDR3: TGTGCCAGCAGCCCGGAGGGACCTATCACAGATACGCAGTATTTT.

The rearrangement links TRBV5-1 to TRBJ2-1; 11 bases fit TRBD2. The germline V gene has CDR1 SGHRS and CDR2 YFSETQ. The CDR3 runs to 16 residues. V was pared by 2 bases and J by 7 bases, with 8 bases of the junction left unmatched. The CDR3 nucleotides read TGCGCCAGCAGCTTACTGTTAGCGGGGGGGCCAAATGAGCAGTTCTTC. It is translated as CASSLLLAGGPNEQFF.